This T cell receptor (beta chain) was sequenced during a study of molecular identifiers for immune sequencing clone quantification. Study results and limitations: Jurkat TCR RNA spiked in from one cell could reportedly be detected among about a million naive cells.

CDR1 is MDHEN and CDR2 is SYDVKM in the germline V gene. Trimming took 2 bases from V and 6 from J; bases not matched to a gene: 4. This CDR3 is 14 amino acids long. Concerning this clonotype itself: Its antigen is undetermined. The likely explanation is a read error, given a far larger clone one base away.

TCRdb re-called the PCR reads with MiXCR, one entry per CDR3 protein. The sample records over 300,000 distinct CDR3 sequences, about 22% being singletons. This receptor was obtained from a human donor in good health. Some libraries in this study had Jurkat cell RNA spiked in. The chain combines TRBV28 with TRBJ1-5, with 7 bases aligning to TRBD1. Sample: naive CD8+ T cells from blood, with Jurkat cell RNA spiked in. Indicated subset: FACS-sorted CD8+CD4-CCR7+CD45RA+ naive T cells. The CDR3, as DNA: TGTGCCAGCAGTTTAGGACAGGAGGGTCAGCCCCAGCATTTT. Translation: CASSLGQEGQPQHF.